The T cell receptor (beta chain) described here comes from a study of cytomegalovirus exposure and HLA in healthy donors. The CDR3 has 13 residues. Trimming shortened V by 5 bases and J by 10 bases, and 15 bases separated the two germline ends. Germline V gene data show CDR1 as GTSNPN and CDR2 as SVGIG (reference sequence). The study ran its PCR with 60 Vbeta and 13 Jbeta primers. Data came from immunoSEQ multiplex PCR; TCRdb stores just in-frame clones and leaves some out. The table shows roughly 98,000 clones, with under 85% occurring only once. The rearrangement links TRBV30 to TRBJ1-6, with D perhaps TRBD1 (5 bases). The source material was PBMCs. The clonotype comes from a man between 18 and 35 years old in good health and CMV-seropositive. The CDR3 DNA is TGTGCCTGGGGCCCAGGGCCCCTCTCACCCCTCCACTTT. Protein product: CAWGPGPLSPLHF.